This TCR beta chain was recovered during a study of cytomegalovirus exposure and HLA in healthy donors. On this clone: Antigen specificity is unknown.

Study-wide results and caveats: The study put under 200 TCR beta chains on its list as cytomegalovirus-associated. Cytomegalovirus status was reportedly diagnosed by the classifier with high specificity and sensitivity. An analysis that was carried out later associated 16,951 TCR beta sequences with HLA alleles at 0.05 false discovery rate.

The PCR employed 60 Vbeta primers together with 13 Jbeta primers. Profiled with immunoSEQ multiplex PCR; TCRdb holds only in-frame clones, not every one. This table has approximately 150,000 clones, approximately 79% appearing once. Trimming took 5 bases from V and 4 from J, leaving 6 bases between them. Germline loops: CDR1 SQVTM, CDR2 ANQGSEA. The CDR3 runs to 11 residues. The receptor's source is a woman in her twenties or thirties in good health and CMV-seronegative. The sequencing input was PBMCs. The chain uses TRBV29-1 and TRBJ2-1; D gene uncertain. Written as DNA, the CDR3 is TGCAGCGTTATATATTACAATGAGCAGTTCTTC. It yields the protein CSVIYYNEQFF.